The 3 T cell receptor beta chains listed next were all sequenced from one sample in a study of blood T cells in healthy people across ages. Together with a sample-barcoded 5' primer, a J-beta primer mix was included in a second PCR lasting roughly 7 to 11 cycles. From the 5' RACE reads, TCRdb called clonotypes with MiXCR, one entry per CDR3 protein. Counted here are 1.5 million to 2 million distinct CDR3 sequences, about 39% occurring once; the ten biggest clones make up more than 20%. Sequencing was done on a sample of blood. The receptors stem from a human donor in good health.

The CDR3 coding sequence is TGCAGCGTTGGTTATGGGGCGGAACAGCCCCAGCATTTT. Its protein is CSVGYGAEQPQHF. The rearrangement joins TRBV29-1 to TRBJ1-5, with a weak D call TRBD1 (5 bases). Germline CDR1 and CDR2: SQVTM and ANQGSEA. V dropped 4 bases and J dropped 7 bases, with 14 bases sitting between them. This CDR3 is built from 13 residues.

This clonotype has a handful of counts. The rearrangement uses TRBV7-3 and TRBJ1-2, with D maybe TRBD1 (5 bases). The CDR3 covers 17 residues. The germline V gene encodes CDR1 SGHTA and CDR2 FQGTGA. Trimming took off 2 bases at V and 2 bases at J, with 18 bases between the two ends. The CDR3 bases are TGTGCCAGCAGCTTAGGTCCCCTAGGGCAGGGCAACTATGGCTACACCTTC. Its translation: CASSLGPLGQGNYGYTF.

Only a few counts were recorded for this clonotype. The chain recombines TRBV29-1 with TRBJ1-4, with D hard to call. The V gene lost 6 bases and the J gene lost 8 bases, with 16 bases spanning the gap. Germline V lookup: CDR1 SQVTM, CDR2 ANQGSEA. The CDR3 length is 13 residues. The CDR3 nucleotides read TGCAGCGTGTCCCGAGAAGGTAGAGAAAAACTGTTTTTT. Protein product: CSVSREGREKLFF.